This T cell receptor (beta chain) was found in a study of T cells expressing NK-cell markers (dated by TCRdb to about 2020). Background for the entire study: Three sorted T-cell subsets (CD3+CD56+NKG2C+, CD3+CD56+NKG2C- and CD3+CD56-NKG2C+) from fewer than 10 donors had their TCR beta-chain repertoires profiled. Sequencing of the libraries produced 2 x 150 bp reads on Illumina HiSeq 2000/2500, MiSeq or NextSeq. Among the eight sequenced donors, only one was HCMV-seronegative, while the other seven were HCMV-seropositive. Randomly selected healthy volunteers, three men and five women, were used as the eight sequenced donors.

Points the paper makes about the study in general: It remained unclear whether the expanded NKG2C-expressing T cell clones were specific for HCMV antigens. Those dominant clonotypes were again the most abundant among CD3+CD56-NKG2C+ cells in a handful of donors, at roughly 25-60.1%. In 6 or 7 donors, the dominant CD3+CD56+NKG2C+ clonotypes ranked among the top 10 CD8+ clonotypes, making up about 1.0-7.5% of CD8+ T cells.

Sequenced on an Illumina HiSeq 2000. TCR beta cDNA libraries were prepared using 5'RACE template switching, which introduced a universal primer site and unique molecular identifiers. Synthesis of cDNA was primed from the TCR beta constant segment and was followed by two consecutive PCR amplification steps. The authors processed their data as follows. Reads were demultiplexed and grouped by UMI with MIGEC, and clonotypes were assembled and quantified with MiTCR. To remove erroneous sequences, TCR cDNA sequences were retained only when supported by two or more reads. The tcR package was used for downstream repertoire analysis, and clonotypes were matched between fractions using CDR3 nucleotide sequence together with V segment. VDJmatch was used to annotate antigen specificity against VDJdb, with one amino acid substitution in CDR3 allowed. The reads were reprocessed in TCRdb, with one entry per CDR3 protein sequence and no accompanying DNA. The V and J calls shown here were made by TCRdb, not taken from the authors' results. The table for this sample shows 550,000 to 600,000 distinct CDR3 sequences. The ten largest clones add up to roughly 3.6% of the sample.

Turning to this clonotype: Its target antigen remains unknown.

The germline V gene sets CDR1 to MNHNS and CDR2 to SASEGT. The CDR3 starts with the cysteine, ends with the phenylalanine, and has 12 residues. No DNA sequence was recorded. To determine HCMV serostatus, a commercial ELISA kit was used to detect HCMV-specific IgG in serum. Peripheral blood mononuclear cells were isolated from blood by Ficoll density gradient centrifugation. The rearrangement joined TRBV6-1 to TRBJ1-2; the D call from TCRdb, TRBD1, cannot be confirmed without DNA. Sequences were obtained from blood T cells: a sorted CD56 or NKG2C T cell subset, CD4+ or CD8+ T cells, or bulk PBMC T cells (not recorded which). The source is a man aged 18 to 29 in good health. Donor details come from another sample of the same person, matched by shared clones. The CDR3 amino acid sequence is: CASSVRQGGYTF.